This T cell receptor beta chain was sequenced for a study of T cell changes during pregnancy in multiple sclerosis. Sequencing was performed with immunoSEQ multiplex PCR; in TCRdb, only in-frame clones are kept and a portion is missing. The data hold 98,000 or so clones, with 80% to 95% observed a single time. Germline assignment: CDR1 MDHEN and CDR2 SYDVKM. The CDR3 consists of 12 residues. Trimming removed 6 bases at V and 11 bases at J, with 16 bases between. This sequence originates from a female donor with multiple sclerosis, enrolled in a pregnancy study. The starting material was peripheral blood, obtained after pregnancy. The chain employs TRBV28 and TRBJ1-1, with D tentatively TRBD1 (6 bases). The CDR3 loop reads CASSLSQGGAFF. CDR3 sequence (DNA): TGTGCCAGCAGCCTTTCACAGGGTGGCGCTTTCTTT.